Below are 21 T cell receptor beta chains sequenced from a single sample in a study of T cells in Graves' hyperthyroidism and ophthalmopathy (dated by TCRdb to the late 2010s). Library prep was done by multiplex PCR. Sequenced using an Illumina HiSeq 2000. The TCR beta CDR3 regions were amplified from RNA transcripts. A first-round RT-PCR of the TCR CDR3 used the HTBI primer set with the Qiagen OneStep RT-PCR kit. TCRdb trimmed the raw reads at Q25, called clones with MiXCR and kept productive beta chains. A single entry per CDR3 protein holds the most common genes and DNA from its merged rows. Here the sample has roughly 420,000 distinct CDR3 sequences; around a sixth occur a single time. The ten largest clones add up to 12% to 15% of the sample. The sample comprised blood. Receptors were obtained from a woman between 18 and 29 years old with Graves' hyperthyroidism.

The chain uses TRBV20-1 and TRBJ1-6, with D perhaps matching TRBD1 (6 bases). The V and J ends lost 6 bases and 10 bases respectively, with 19 bases between them. CDR1 DFQATT and CDR2 SNEGSKA come from the germline V gene (reference sequence). This CDR3 contains 14 residues. DNA for the CDR3: TGCAGTGCCACGGCACGCAGGGGCGGCTCACCCCTCCACTTT. Translated, it gives CSATARRGGSPLHF.

There are many counts of this clonotype. V gene TRBV5-5 combines with J gene TRBJ1-5, with 10 positions matching TRBD1. Trimming took 3 bases from V and 2 from J; bases not matched to a gene: 11. Germline CDR1 SGHKS, CDR2 YYEKEE (reference sequence). The CDR3 runs 18 residues. The CDR3 loop is CASSSTGGLSLGNQPQHF. CDR3 sequence (DNA): TGTGCCAGCAGCTCGACAGGGGGCCTCTCGTTGGGCAATCAGCCCCAGCATTTT.

This clonotype was recorded a few times. The chain is built from TRBV20-1 and TRBJ1-2; D may be TRBD1 (5 bases). The CDR3 sequence is 13 residues long. The V gene's germline CDR1 is DFQATT and CDR2 SNEGSKA (reference sequence). Trimming removed 6 bases from V and 4 bases from J, with 15 bases in between. CDR3 sequence: CSADSWDGYGYTF. The CDR3 DNA reads TGCAGTGCCGACAGTTGGGATGGCTATGGCTACACCTTC.

Only a few counts were recorded for this clonotype. This sequence joins TRBV19 and TRBJ2-2; 8 positions match TRBD1. This CDR3 region has 15 residues. Germline lookup yields CDR1 LNHDA and CDR2 SQIVND (reference sequence). The trim removed 3 bases at V and 5 bases at J, leaving 5 bases unmatched. The CDR3: CASSMARGRTGELFF. CDR3 bases: TGTGCCAGTAGTATGGCCAGGGGGCGTACCGGGGAGCTGTTTTTT.

J is TRBJ2-3 and V is TRBV24-1, with 13 bases aligning to TRBD2. This CDR3 comprises 18 residues. The V gene's germline CDR1 is KGHDR and CDR2 SFDVKD. The ends lost 2 bases at V and 2 bases at J; junction bases unmatched: 6. The CDR3 loop reads CATSDSWTSGGPTDTQYF. The DNA of the CDR3 is TGTGCCACCAGTGATTCCTGGACTAGCGGGGGCCCCACAGATACGCAGTATTTT.

This clonotype has ten or more counts. The chain has TRBV7-9 and TRBJ2-1, with unresolved D. Germline values: CDR1 SEHNR, CDR2 FQNEAQ (reference sequence). Trimming took off 1 base at V and 0 bases at J, with 19 bases between the two ends. The CDR3 consists of 19 residues. CDR3 region: CASSLESGVASRSYNEQFF. The CDR3 region has the DNA TGTGCCAGCAGCTTAGAATCGGGTGTGGCCTCGCGCTCCTACAATGAGCAGTTCTTC.

This clonotype showed up just a few times. The chain joins TRBV7-8 to TRBJ1-2; D is uncertain. This CDR3 has 14 amino acids. Germline lookup yields CDR1 SGHVS and CDR2 FQNEAQ. V shed 5 bases and J shed 8 bases, with 18 bases lying between them. The CDR3 is CASSLRQKNDGYTF. As DNA, the CDR3 is TGTGCCAGCAGCCTAAGGCAGAAAAATGACGGCTACACCTTC. Full variable domain (rest looked up from reference TRBV7-8 and TRBJ1-2): GAGVSQSPRYKVAKRGQDVALRCDPISGHVSLFWYQQALGQGPEFLTYFQNEAQLDKSGLPSDRFFAERPEGSVSTLKIQRTQQEDSAVYLCASSLRQKNDGYTFGSGTRLTVV.

The genes are TRBV20-1 and TRBJ2-3, with D possibly TRBD1 on 5 matching bases. CDR1 DFQATT and CDR2 SNEGSKA come from the germline V gene (reference sequence). Trimming took 6 bases from V and 0 from J, leaving 10 bases between them. This CDR3 is 13 amino acids long. The CDR3 sequence: CSAPTASTDTQYF. DNA of the CDR3: TGCAGTGCGCCGACAGCTAGCACAGATACGCAGTATTTT.

This rearrangement joins TRBV12-3 or TRBV12-4 to TRBJ1-6; no clear D gene. This CDR3 is 15 amino acids long. The V and J ends lost 2 bases and 6 bases respectively, with 11 bases between them. The CDR3 protein is CASSLRVRPNSPLHF. CDR3 sequence (DNA): TGTGCCAGCAGTTTAAGGGTCAGGCCTAATTCACCCCTCCACTTT.

In regard to this clonotype: A read error may be the cause here, since a much bigger clone is one base away. CDR3 sequence reads: CASSERQGPSYNEQYF. Here the CDR3 DNA reads TGTGCCAGCAGTGAAAGACAGGGCCCCTCCTACAATGAGCAGTACTTC. This chain uses TRBV6-1 with TRBJ2-1; 7 nucleotides match TRBD1. The last part of the DNA fits TRBJ2-7 better; the J call may be wrong. Germline loops: CDR1 MNHNS, CDR2 SASEGT. This CDR3 is 16 amino acids long.

This clonotype showed up many times. This sequence joins TRBV18 and TRBJ1-5; tentative D call: TRBD1 (5 bases). The CDR3 has 13 amino acids. Trimming pared 10 bases from V and 5 bases from J, leaving 15 bases between. Germline CDR1 reads KGHSH; CDR2 reads LQKENI. The CDR3 DNA sequence: TGTGCCACCACGGAGGGGTTACATCAGCCCCAGCATTTT. This gives the protein CATTEGLHQPQHF.

The chain carries TRBV19 and TRBJ2-3, with D possibly being TRBD1 (6 bases). The V end lost 3 bases, the J end lost 2 bases, and 9 bases lay between the germline ends. This CDR3 comprises 14 residues. The germline gives CDR1 LNHDA, CDR2 SQIVND (reference sequence). This CDR3 reads CASSIGQPTDTQYF. CDR3 nucleotides: TGTGCCAGTAGTATCGGACAGCCCACAGATACGCAGTATTTT.

This chain connects TRBV7-9 to TRBJ1-4; perhaps TRBD1 as D (5 bases). CDR1 is SEHNR, CDR2 FQNEAQ, per germline (reference sequence). V shed 5 bases and J shed 7 bases, with 17 bases lying between them. This CDR3 region has 15 residues. Here the CDR3 reads CASSADWGLGEKLFF. The CDR3 DNA sequence: TGTGCCAGCAGCGCAGACTGGGGCCTAGGTGAAAAACTGTTTTTT.

In regard to this clonotype: A much larger clone sits a single nucleotide away, making a read error possible. Since the CDR3 does not end with the conserved phenylalanine or tryptophan, this likely comes from a read error. The CDR3 reads CSAGGQVVGTSSYEQYL. The CDR3 DNA sequence: TGCAGCGCCGGAGGACAGGTGGTGGGCACCAGCTCCTACGAGCAGTACCTC. The J gene is TRBJ2-7, the V gene TRBV29-1, with 7 bases identical to TRBD1. Germline trimming cut 7 bases from V and 0 bases from J; bases unmatched to any gene: 18. CDR1 is SQVTM, CDR2 ANQGSEA, per germline. The CDR3 has 17 residues.

V usage is TRBV3-1 and J usage is TRBJ2-3; D gene unclear. The ends were cut back, 4 bases at V and 4 bases at J, with 9 bases in the middle. Germline V gives CDR1 LGHDT, CDR2 YNNKEL (reference sequence). This CDR3 has 13 amino acids. CDR3 sequence: CASSPRASDTQYF. The CDR3, as DNA: TGTGCCAGCAGCCCAAGGGCGTCAGATACGCAGTATTTT.

This clonotype was observed a few times. The rearrangement joins TRBV28 to TRBJ1-4, with 7 positions matching TRBD1. The CDR3 has 15 amino acids. V lost 2 bases to trimming and J lost 5 bases; unmatched junction nucleotides: 5. The germline gives CDR1 MDHEN, CDR2 SYDVKM. The CDR3 reads CASSLVTGLNEKLFF. CDR3 nucleotides: TGTGCCAGCAGTTTAGTGACAGGGTTGAATGAAAAACTGTTTTTT.

CDR3 residues: CASSYPGGRRLISTNEKLFF. CDR3 coding DNA: TGTGCCAGCAGTTACCCAGGCGGGAGGCGATTGATTTCAACTAATGAAAAACTGTTTTTT. The chain links TRBV6-5 to TRBJ1-4, with D uncertain. In germline, CDR1 is MNHEY, CDR2 SVGAGI. The CDR3 has 20 residues. Trimming cost V 2 bases and J 0 bases, with 22 bases left between them.

In this sample, this clonotype turned up many times. The chain joins TRBV3-1 to TRBJ1-2; D gene uncertain. V was trimmed by 2 bases and J by 4 bases, leaving 8 bases between them. In germline, CDR1 is LGHDT, CDR2 YNNKEL (reference sequence). The CDR3 contains 13 residues. The DNA of the CDR3 is TGTGCCAGCAGCCAATACACCTTCTATGGCTACACCTTC. Protein product: CASSQYTFYGYTF. The whole variable domain, remainder taken from reference TRBV3-1 and TRBJ1-2, is DTAVSQTPKYLVTQMGNDKSIKCEQNLGHDTMYWYKQDSKKFLKIMFSYNNKELIINETVPNRFSPKSPDKAHLNLHINSLELGDSAVYFCASSQYTFYGYTFGSGTRLTVV.

This clonotype showed up many times. The J gene is TRBJ2-5, the V gene TRBV7-9; possibly TRBD1 for D (5 bases). Germline values: CDR1 SEHNR, CDR2 FQNEAQ (reference sequence). The CDR3 covers 14 residues. V dropped 5 bases and J dropped 5 bases, with 15 bases sitting between them. The CDR3 loop reads CASSHPRDAETQYF. The CDR3 DNA sequence: TGTGCCAGCAGCCACCCCAGGGATGCGGAGACCCAGTACTTC.

This clonotype was counted ten times or more. V usage is TRBV13 and J usage is TRBJ1-2; D gene ambiguous. The ends were cut back, 2 bases at V and 0 bases at J, with 7 bases in the middle. CDR1 is PRHDT and CDR2 is FYEKMQ in the germline V gene (reference sequence). There are 14 residues in the CDR3. The CDR3, as DNA: TGTGCCAGCAGCTTAACGACCGCTAACTATGGCTACACCTTC. Its protein product is CASSLTTANYGYTF.

Comment on this clonotype: One end of the junction is discordant with germline, which a read error may explain. This sequence joins TRBV3-1 and TRBJ2-2; 7 nucleotides match TRBD2. This CDR3 contains 15 residues. CDR1 LGHDT and CDR2 YNNKEL come from the germline V gene (reference sequence). The CDR3 here is CASSQVAGVFGGLFF. CDR3 nucleotide sequence: TGTGCCAGCAGCCAAGTTGCGGGAGTGTTCGGGGGGCTGTTTTTT.